The 29 T cell receptor beta chains listed next were all sequenced from one sample in a study of post-analysis software for immune sequencing data. The study's findings and limits: The five TRBV segments detected at higher frequency in patients than in controls included TRBV5-6, TRBV5-1 and TRBV20-1.

The library was made from cDNA and included unique molecular identifiers. MiXCR, run by TCRdb on the PCR reads, gives a single entry per CDR3 protein. This table has around 500,000 distinct CDR3 sequences, approximately 34% appearing once. No antigens are known for them. Sequencing was performed on blood. These receptor sequences come from a girl under 18 with multiple sclerosis.

The chain carries TRBV20-1 and TRBJ2-3, with 9 bases lining up with TRBD2. CDR1 is DFQATT, CDR2 SNEGSKA, per germline (reference sequence). The CDR3 contains 15 residues. J lost 11 bases, V lost 5 bases, and 17 bases had no gene match. The CDR3 DNA sequence: TGCAGTGCTCGCTCGTATGGAACTAGCGGGTTTGAGCAGTATTTT. Translation: CSARSYGTSGFEQYF.

CDR3 coding DNA: TGTGCCAGCAGTCCTACCTTGGGAGGCAATCAGCCCCAGCATTTT. It yields the protein CASSPTLGGNQPQHF. This rearrangement joins TRBV12-3 or TRBV12-4 to TRBJ1-5; no reliable D call. Trimming stripped 5 bases from V and 2 bases from J, with 13 bases between. CDR3 length equals 15 residues.

This clonotype was picked up a small number of times. The chain recombines TRBV11-2 with TRBJ1-2; 11 bases agree with TRBD1. This CDR3 has 14 amino acids. The V gene end was trimmed by 5 bases and the J gene end by 7 bases; junction bases not matched to a gene: 6. Per germline, CDR1 SGHAT and CDR2 FQNNGV. The CDR3 here is CASSPGQGASGYTF. The CDR3 DNA follows: TGTGCCAGCAGCCCCGGACAGGGGGCAAGTGGCTACACCTTC.

A few counts support this clonotype. The V and J genes are TRBV5-1 and TRBJ1-4, with TRBD1 matching over 7 bases. V dropped 1 base and J dropped 6; count of bases not matched to a gene: 3. CDR3 length: 14 residues. Germline assignment: CDR1 SGHRS and CDR2 YFSETQ. The CDR3 here is CASSLNRGYEKLFF. The CDR3 DNA reads as TGCGCCAGCAGCTTGAACAGGGGTTATGAAAAACTGTTTTTT.

The chain uses TRBV6-5 and TRBJ2-3, with 7 positions matching TRBD2. This CDR3 has 16 amino acids. J lost 4 bases, V lost 5 bases, and 12 bases had no gene match. Germline assignment: CDR1 MNHEY and CDR2 SVGAGI. CDR3 sequence reads: CASSSRGAGRADTQYF. Here the CDR3 DNA reads TGTGCCAGCAGTAGCCGAGGAGCGGGGAGGGCAGATACGCAGTATTTT.

The chain employs TRBV28 and TRBJ1-1, with D hard to call. Trimming removed 0 bases at V and 3 bases at J, with 11 bases between. The CDR3 loop spans 15 amino acids. Germline loops: CDR1 MDHEN, CDR2 SYDVKM. The CDR3 spells CASSLWVSGDTEAFF. The CDR3, as DNA: TGTGCCAGCAGTTTATGGGTTAGTGGGGACACTGAAGCTTTCTTT.

The V gene is TRBV12-3 or TRBV12-4, the J gene TRBJ2-3, with 10 bases lining up with TRBD1. CDR3 length: 18 residues. V lost 5 bases to trimming and J lost 5 bases; unmatched junction nucleotides: 16. CDR3: CASSKKLTGTGAGDTQYF. The CDR3 DNA reads TGTGCCAGCAGTAAGAAGTTAACCGGGACAGGGGCGGGAGATACGCAGTATTTT.

This clonotype was seen a few times. This rearrangement joins TRBV3-1 to TRBJ2-3, with unresolved D. The germline CDR1 and CDR2 sequences are LGHDT and YNNKEL (reference sequence). This CDR3 is built from 11 residues. Trimming removed 3 bases from V and 8 bases from J, with 6 bases in between. The DNA of the CDR3 is TGTGCCAGCAGCCAGATGGGTACGCAGTATTTT. Protein sequence: CASSQMGTQYF.

Many counts were recorded for this clonotype. The chain joins TRBV12-3 or TRBV12-4 to TRBJ2-1; D gene unclear. With 5 bases removed from V and 8 bases from J, the gap between germline ends came to 7 bases. This CDR3 contains 11 residues. CDR3 loop: CASSEMDEQFF. The CDR3 DNA sequence: TGTGCCAGCAGTGAAATGGATGAGCAGTTCTTC.

This clonotype has more than one count but fewer than ten. This chain joins TRBV29-1 and TRBJ2-2; the D call may be TRBD1 or TRBD2 (5 bases each). Germline CDR1 and CDR2: SQVTM and ANQGSEA. The V end was cut by 3 bases, the J end by 5 bases, with 13 bases between. There are 14 residues in the CDR3. The CDR3 DNA reads TGCAGCGTTGATACCGGGGCGAGGACCGGGGAGCTGTTTTTT. It is translated as CSVDTGARTGELFF.

The gene calls are TRBV12-3 or TRBV12-4 and TRBJ1-1; tentative D call: TRBD1 (6 bases). CDR3 length: 16 residues. The V end was cut by 3 bases, the J end by 2 bases, with 16 bases between. CDR3 coding DNA: TGTGCCAGCAGTTTGGACGTCGGGGGCTCAAACACTGAAGCTTTCTTT. As protein: CASSLDVGGSNTEAFF.

For the CDR3, the DNA is TGCAGCGCCGGAGCGGGTCCAGGGGAGCAGTACTTC. Its protein is CSAGAGPGEQYF. The rearrangement uses TRBV29-1 and TRBJ2-7; a weak D match, TRBD2 (6 bases). V was cut by 7 bases and J by 7 bases, with 17 bases left in between. Germline-derived CDR1 and CDR2 are SQVTM and ANQGSEA. This CDR3 spans 12 amino acids.

This clonotype was picked up a small number of times. V and J are TRBV5-1 and TRBJ2-5; 8 nucleotides line up with TRBD2. CDR3 length: 13 residues. Losses at the gene ends were 4 bases for V and 3 bases for J; bases not matched to a gene: 2. Per germline, CDR1 SGHRS and CDR2 YFSETQ. DNA for the CDR3: TGCGCCAGCAGCCAGGGACTAGAAGAGACCCAGTACTTC. This translates into CASSQGLEETQYF.

The chain recombines TRBV7-2 with TRBJ1-2, with TRBD1 matching 9 bases. In germline, CDR1 is SGHTA, CDR2 FQGNSA. V lost 5 bases and J lost 3; bases outside the gene matches: 13. The CDR3 runs 17 residues. The CDR3 region has the DNA TGTGCCAGCAGCCCAACCCCAGGGACAGGGTACGACTATGGCTACACCTTC. Amino acids: CASSPTPGTGYDYGYTF.

V and J are TRBV24-1 and TRBJ2-1; 10 nucleotides match TRBD2. Germline CDR1 KGHDR, CDR2 SFDVKD. The CDR3 consists of 14 residues. Trimming took 9 bases from V and 4 from J; bases not matched to a gene: 5. The CDR3 DNA sequence: TGTGCCACCGGAGGACTAGCGGATTACAATGAGCAGTTCTTC. It encodes CATGGLADYNEQFF.

V gene TRBV7-9 combines with J gene TRBJ1-1; D possibly corresponds to TRBD1 (6 bases). V dropped 4 bases and J dropped 4 bases, with 10 bases sitting between them. Germline loops: CDR1 SEHNR, CDR2 FQNEAQ (reference sequence). There are 13 residues in the CDR3. The CDR3 region is CASSSSGATEAFF. The CDR3 bases are TGTGCCAGCAGCTCCTCAGGGGCCACTGAAGCTTTCTTT.

The chain combines TRBV20-1 with TRBJ2-7; 9 bases match TRBD1. The CDR3 is 13 amino acids. The germline gives CDR1 DFQATT, CDR2 SNEGSKA (reference sequence). With V trimmed by 5 bases and J by 2 bases, 4 bases remained unmatched. CDR3 protein: CSAQRQGAYEQYF. CDR3 DNA: TGCAGTGCTCAGAGACAGGGGGCCTACGAGCAGTACTTC.

The CDR3: CASSLDGTGYSPLHF. As DNA, the CDR3 is TGCGCCAGCAGCTTGGACGGGACAGGGTATTCACCCCTCCACTTT. The rearrangement uses TRBV5-1 and TRBJ1-6; 9 bases map to TRBD1. Germline lookup yields CDR1 SGHRS and CDR2 YFSETQ. The CDR3 is 15 amino acids. Germline trimming cut 0 bases from V and 8 bases from J; bases unmatched to any gene: 3.

This chain links TRBV29-1 with TRBJ2-7; no definite D call. The J call is uncertain, as TRBJ2-5 better fits the DNA end. Germline V gene data show CDR1 as SQVTM and CDR2 as ANQGSEA. This CDR3 has 10 amino acids. The CDR3 spells CSAVLATQYF. The CDR3 DNA reads as TGCAGCGCCGTATTGGCGACCCAGTACTTC.

The chain is built from TRBV6-5 and TRBJ2-7, with a possible D match to TRBD2 (6 bases). Germline CDR1 MNHEY, CDR2 SVGAGI. There are 14 residues in the CDR3. V was trimmed by 6 bases and J by 0 bases, leaving 12 bases between them. The CDR3 bases are TGTGCCAGCAGAACCGGGAGCATCTCCTACGAGCAGTACTTC. It specifies CASRTGSISYEQYF.

This clonotype came up a few times. This chain joins TRBV5-1 and TRBJ1-4, with no clear D. The CDR3 contains 14 residues. The germline V gene has CDR1 SGHRS and CDR2 YFSETQ. Trimming left V 3 bases short and J 5 bases short, with 11 bases between. CDR3 in DNA: TGCGCCAGCAGCTCAAGGGCGGCAAATGAAAAACTGTTTTTT. It encodes CASSSRAANEKLFF.

This chain links TRBV5-1 with TRBJ1-2, with TRBD1 matching 7 bases. The CDR3 spans 14 residues. The V gene's germline CDR1 is SGHRS and CDR2 YFSETQ. The V and J ends lost 2 bases and 4 bases, in that order; junction bases with no gene match: 5. The CDR3 spells CASSFKGAGYGYTF. CDR3 bases: TGCGCCAGCAGCTTTAAGGGGGCCGGCTATGGCTACACCTTC.

In its sample, this clonotype was seen many times. The DNA of the CDR3 is TGTGCCAGCAGGGAGTTTGGTGGAGGGTCCTACGAGCAGTACTTC. Protein product: CASREFGGGSYEQYF. The chain has TRBV6-1 and TRBJ2-7, with D possibly TRBD2 on 6 matching bases. V lost 6 bases, J lost 1 base, and 16 bases lay in between. CDR1 MNHNS and CDR2 SASEGT come from the germline V gene. This CDR3 has 15 residues.

This clonotype came up many times. The rearrangement joins TRBV7-3 to TRBJ2-7; D gene unclear. V was clipped by 1 base and J by 3 bases, with 7 bases between them. The germline V gene has CDR1 SGHTA and CDR2 FQGTGA. CDR3 length: 13 amino acids. The CDR3 coding sequence is TGTGCCAGCAGCTTAAATGCAGGCTACGAGCAGTACTTC. As protein: CASSLNAGYEQYF.

In its sample, this clonotype was seen a few times. The chain employs TRBV29-1 and TRBJ2-5; a possible D gene is TRBD1 (6 bases). Trimming left V 5 bases short and J 4 bases short, with 11 bases between. This CDR3 has 12 amino acids. Germline V gives CDR1 SQVTM, CDR2 ANQGSEA. This chain's CDR3 is CSVPRGRETQYF. As DNA, the CDR3 is TGCAGCGTTCCCAGGGGACGAGAGACCCAGTACTTC.

The sample holds a few counts of this clonotype. The chain couples TRBV14 to TRBJ2-7; perhaps TRBD2 as D (5 bases). CDR1 and CDR2 (germline): SGHDN, FVKESK. V shed 0 bases and J shed 3 bases, with 9 bases lying between them. This CDR3 is built from 14 residues. The CDR3 DNA reads as TGTGCCAGCAGCCAAGATCACGGGAACTACGAGCAGTACTTC. As protein: CASSQDHGNYEQYF.

This clonotype was observed a handful of times. The V gene is TRBV3-1, the J gene TRBJ2-5, with unresolved D. CDR1 is LGHDT, CDR2 YNNKEL, per germline (reference sequence). CDR3 length: 11 amino acids. Trimming took 0 bases from V and 9 from J, leaving 5 bases between them. As DNA, the CDR3 is TGTGCCAGCAGCCAAGAGGAAGCCCAGTACTTC. It is translated as CASSQEEAQYF.

A single count supports this clonotype. The V gene is TRBV7-9, the J gene TRBJ2-1; possibly TRBD1 or TRBD2 for D (5 bases each). Between the trimmed V and J ends, which lost 3 bases and 10 bases, there was a span of 22 bases. CDR1 is SEHNR and CDR2 is FQNEAQ in the germline V gene (reference sequence). There are 16 residues in the CDR3. DNA of the CDR3: TGTGCCAGCAGCTTCGAGGGTTGGGGCAGTTCCTACGAGCAGTTCTTC. Translation gives CASSFEGWGSSYEQFF.

This chain connects TRBV6-1 to TRBJ2-7; weak D call: TRBD2 (6 bases). Gene TRBJ2-5 matches the end of the DNA better, so the J call may be wrong. CDR1 is MNHNS and CDR2 is SASEGT in the germline V gene. The CDR3 is 14 residues long. CDR3 in amino acids: CASLGGPNKETQYF. CDR3 DNA sequence: TGTGCCAGCTTGGGAGGACCTAATAAGGAGACCCAGTACTTC.